This T cell receptor beta chain was recovered during a study of tumor and adjacent non-tumor tissue in lung cancer. TCRbeta libraries were built with three rounds of nested PCR, modified from ARM-PCR. TCRdb called the multiplex PCR reads again in MiXCR, with one record for every CDR3 protein. The sample contains approximately 62,000 distinct CDR3 sequences, about 61% of which appear only once. Germline CDR1 reads MNHEY; CDR2 reads SVGAGI. This CDR3 contains 16 residues. Overall study findings and caveats: Tumor repertoires had a smaller top 100 clone share than normal lung.

This sample's RNA came from whole unsorted tissue. Distant lung tissue was collected more than 3 cm away from the tumor edge. A note on this clonotype: What it binds is not known. The junction and the germline gene differ at one end; a read error may be behind it.

The chain employs TRBV6-5 and TRBJ2-6; tentative D call: TRBD2 (6 bases). The TCR originated in a man between 65 and 85 years old with non-small cell lung cancer. Sequenced: distant non-tumor lung tissue. CDR3 in DNA: TGTGCCAGTAGTTACGGTTCGGGGGTTGGGGTCAACGTCCTGACTTTC. As protein: CASSYGSGVGVNVLTF.